A single sample gave rise to the 9 T cell receptor beta chains below, sequenced in a study of blood T cell repertoires in COVID-19. Clones were read by immunoSEQ multiplex PCR, and TCRdb kept only the in-frame ones, dropping some. This sample has 250,000 or so clones, with 65% to 85% found just once. Sequenced sample: peripheral blood. The receptors were sampled from a human donor in a cohort sampled during active COVID-19.

The rearrangement links TRBV2 to TRBJ1-5; D is undetermined. Germline V gene sequence: CDR1 SNHLY, CDR2 FYNNEI. V lost 4 bases to trimming and J lost 2 bases, with 12 bases between them. This CDR3 has 15 amino acids. The CDR3 nucleotides are TGTGCCAGCAGTGTGGGAGATAGGGGCAATCAGCCCCAGCATTTT. Encoded protein: CASSVGDRGNQPQHF.

In this sample, this clone turned up a few times. The CDR3 DNA follows: TGCAGCGTCCCCCTAAACACTGAAGCTTTCTTT. Encoded protein: CSVPLNTEAFF. V is TRBV29-1 and J is TRBJ1-1; D uncertain. The ends were cut back, 6 bases at V and 2 bases at J, with 7 bases in the middle. The CDR3 sequence is 11 residues long. Germline lookup yields CDR1 SQVTM and CDR2 ANQGSEA. The full variable domain, rest sourced from reference TRBV29-1 and TRBJ1-1, is SAVISQKPSRDICQRGTSLTIQCQVDSQVTMMFWYRQQPGQSLTLIATANQGSEATYESGFVIDKFPISRPNLTFSTLTVSNMSPEDSSIYLCSVPLNTEAFFGQGTRLTVV.

This clone was counted between two and nine times. The V call is TRBV18, the J call TRBJ1-4, with TRBD1 matching over 9 bases. The V segment lost 6 bases and the J segment 1 base; nucleotides outside the gene matches: 6. Germline CDR1 KGHSH, CDR2 LQKENI. CDR3 length: 16 amino acids. The CDR3 nucleotides are TGTGCCAGCTCCGGGGGACAGGGAATAACTAATGAAAAACTGTTTTTT. Translation: CASSGGQGITNEKLFF.

The rearrangement links TRBV4-2 to TRBJ1-3; TRBD1 is a possible D gene (6 bases). Germline-derived CDR1 and CDR2 are LGHNA and YNFKEQ. The ends were cut back, 0 bases at V and 7 bases at J, with 10 bases in the middle. This CDR3 is built from 14 residues. DNA for the CDR3: TGTGCCAGCAGCCAAGAGGGGAGGGGGAACACCATATATTTT. Its translation: CASSQEGRGNTIYF.

The chain joins TRBV19 to TRBJ1-1; 7 nucleotides agree with TRBD1. In germline, CDR1 is LNHDA, CDR2 SQIVND (reference sequence). CDR3 length: 14 amino acids. J was trimmed by 2 bases and V by 11 bases; bases with no gene match: 11. The CDR3 region is CAVRGGRSNTEAFF. In nucleotides, the CDR3 is TGTGCCGTCCGAGGGGGCAGGAGCAACACTGAAGCTTTCTTT.

This clone showed up just a few times. The same CDR3 arises from other DNA sequences in this sample as well. The chain joins TRBV6-5 to TRBJ2-3; D gene unclear. Trimming removed 6 bases at V and 3 bases at J, with 4 bases between. CDR3 length equals 11 residues. Germline loops: CDR1 MNHEY, CDR2 SVGAGI. DNA for the CDR3: TGTGCCAGCAGCCTGACAGATACGCAGTATTTT. Encoded protein: CASSLTDTQYF.

V usage is TRBV27 and J usage is TRBJ2-5; tentatively, D is TRBD1 (6 bases). Trimming took off 0 bases at V and 1 base at J, with 12 bases between the two ends. Looked up from germline, CDR1 is MNHEY and CDR2 is SMNVEV (reference sequence). There are 16 residues in the CDR3. The CDR3 DNA reads TGTGCCAGCAGTTTATCGGGCAGGGGACCCCAAGAGACCCAGTACTTC. Amino acids: CASSLSGRGPQETQYF.

This chain connects TRBV28 to TRBJ2-1, with D hard to call. The CDR3 sequence is 14 residues long. Trimming pared 6 bases from V and 5 bases from J, leaving 14 bases between. CDR1 is MDHEN, CDR2 SYDVKM, per germline. The CDR3, as DNA: TGTGCCAGCAGGAAGGAACGGGTAGACAATGAGCAGTTCTTC. It codes for CASRKERVDNEQFF.

The gene calls are TRBV30 and TRBJ1-2; D uncertain. The CDR3 contains 11 residues. Germline V lookup: CDR1 GTSNPN, CDR2 SVGIG (reference sequence). The V end lost 2 bases, the J end lost 8 bases, and 9 bases lay between the germline ends. The CDR3 region is CAWSRLLGYTF. Written as DNA, the CDR3 is TGTGCCTGGAGTAGACTCTTGGGCTACACCTTC.